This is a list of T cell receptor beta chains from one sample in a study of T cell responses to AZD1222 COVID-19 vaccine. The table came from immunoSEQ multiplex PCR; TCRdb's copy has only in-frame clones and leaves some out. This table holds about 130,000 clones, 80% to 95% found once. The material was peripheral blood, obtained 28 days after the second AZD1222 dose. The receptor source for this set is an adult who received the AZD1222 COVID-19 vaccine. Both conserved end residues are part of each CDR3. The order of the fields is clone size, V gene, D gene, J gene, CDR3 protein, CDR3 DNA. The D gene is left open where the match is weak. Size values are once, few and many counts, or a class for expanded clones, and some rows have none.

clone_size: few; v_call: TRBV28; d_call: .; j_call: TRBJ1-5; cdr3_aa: CASLGGITSNQPQHF; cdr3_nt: TGTGCCAGCCTAGGGGGAATCACGAGCAATCAGCCCCAGCATTTT
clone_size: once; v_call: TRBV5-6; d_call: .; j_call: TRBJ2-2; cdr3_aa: CASSPFWRDPSNTGELFF; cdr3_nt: TGTGCCAGCAGCCCCTTTTGGAGAGATCCATCGAACACCGGGGAGCTGTTTTTT
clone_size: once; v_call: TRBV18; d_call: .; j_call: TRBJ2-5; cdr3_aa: CASSLTIIKRQETQYF; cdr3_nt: TGTGCCAGCTCGCTTACGATCATCAAACGGCAAGAGACCCAGTACTTC
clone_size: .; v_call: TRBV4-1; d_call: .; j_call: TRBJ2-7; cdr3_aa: CASSREDEQYF; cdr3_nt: TGCGCCAGCAGCCGCGAGGACGAGCAGTACTTC
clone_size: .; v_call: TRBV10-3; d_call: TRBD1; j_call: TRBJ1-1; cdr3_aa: CAIRDREMNTEAFF; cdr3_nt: TGTGCCATCCGGGACAGGGAGATGAACACTGAAGCTTTCTTT
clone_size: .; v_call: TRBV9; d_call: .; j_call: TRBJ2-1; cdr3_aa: CASSVAGPGNEQFF; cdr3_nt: TGTGCCAGCAGCGTAGCGGGCCCGGGGAATGAGCAGTTCTTC
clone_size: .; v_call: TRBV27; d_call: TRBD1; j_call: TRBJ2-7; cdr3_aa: CASSRTGTGGGYEQYF; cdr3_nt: TGTGCCAGCAGCAGAACCGGGACAGGAGGGGGCTACGAGCAGTACTTC
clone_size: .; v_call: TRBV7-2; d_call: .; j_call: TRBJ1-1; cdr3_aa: CASSLGRHKNTEAFF; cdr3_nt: TGTGCCAGCAGCTTAGGGCGACACAAGAACACTGAAGCTTTCTTT
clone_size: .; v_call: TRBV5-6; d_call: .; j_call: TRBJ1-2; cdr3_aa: CASSLDRVDGYTF; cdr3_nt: TGTGCCAGCAGCTTGGACAGAGTGGATGGCTACACCTTC
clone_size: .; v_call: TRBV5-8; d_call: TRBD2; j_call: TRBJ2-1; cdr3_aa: CASSLGRAGGRSEQFF; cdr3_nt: TGTGCCAGCAGCTTGGGTCGAGCGGGAGGCCGTTCCGAGCAGTTCTTC
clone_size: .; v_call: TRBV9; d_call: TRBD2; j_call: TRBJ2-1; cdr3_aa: CASSVQASGRIEQFF; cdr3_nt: TGTGCCAGCAGCGTACAGGCTAGCGGGAGGATTGAGCAGTTCTTC
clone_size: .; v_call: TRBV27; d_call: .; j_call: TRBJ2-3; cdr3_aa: CASSLFALTDTQYF; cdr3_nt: TGTGCCAGCAGTTTATTTGCCCTCACAGATACGCAGTATTTT
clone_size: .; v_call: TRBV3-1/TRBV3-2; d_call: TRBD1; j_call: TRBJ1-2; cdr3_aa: CASSQAYQGVHGYTF; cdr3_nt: TGTGCCAGCAGCCAAGCCTACCAGGGGGTCCATGGCTACACCTTC
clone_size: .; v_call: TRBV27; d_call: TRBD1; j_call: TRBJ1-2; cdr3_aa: CASSSHTGVSGYTF; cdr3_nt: TGTGCCAGCAGTTCGCACACAGGGGTTTCTGGCTACACCTTC
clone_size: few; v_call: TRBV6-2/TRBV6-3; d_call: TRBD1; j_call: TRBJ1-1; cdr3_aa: CASSTGGFDTEAFF; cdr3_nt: TGTGCCAGCAGTACAGGGGGCTTTGACACTGAAGCTTTCTTT
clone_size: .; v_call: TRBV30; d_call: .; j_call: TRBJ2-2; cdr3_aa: CAWSLSWAGELFF; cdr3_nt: TGTGCCTGGAGTTTAAGTTGGGCCGGGGAGCTGTTTTTT
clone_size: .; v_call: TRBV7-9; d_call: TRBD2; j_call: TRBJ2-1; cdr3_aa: CASSPGLAAYNEQFF; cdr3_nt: TGTGCCAGCAGCCCGGGACTAGCGGCCTACAATGAGCAGTTCTTC
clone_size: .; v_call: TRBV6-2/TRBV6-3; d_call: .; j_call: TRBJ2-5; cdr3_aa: CASSYGDPSLRDLKETQYF; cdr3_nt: TGTGCCAGCAGTTACGGCGACCCCTCCCTCCGGGACCTTAAAGAGACCCAGTACTTC
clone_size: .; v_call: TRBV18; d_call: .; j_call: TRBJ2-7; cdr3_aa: CASTTRGSYEQYF; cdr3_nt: TGTGCCAGTACTACAAGGGGTTCCTACGAGCAGTACTTC
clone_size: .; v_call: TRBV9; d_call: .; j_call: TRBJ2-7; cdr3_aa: CASSASGKQYF; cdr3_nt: TGTGCCAGCAGCGCTTCAGGGAAGCAGTACTTC
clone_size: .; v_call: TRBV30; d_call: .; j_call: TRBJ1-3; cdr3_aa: CAWRPVRGSGNTIYF; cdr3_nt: TGTGCCTGGCGCCCAGTAAGGGGCTCTGGAAACACCATATATTTT
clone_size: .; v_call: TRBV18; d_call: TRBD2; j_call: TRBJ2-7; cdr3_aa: CASSPRGTSGGHYEQYF; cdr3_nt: TGTGCCAGCTCACCTAGGGGGACTAGCGGGGGACACTACGAGCAGTACTTC
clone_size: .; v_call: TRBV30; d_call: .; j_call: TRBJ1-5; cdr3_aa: CAWSVQGGQPQHF; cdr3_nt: TGTGCCTGGAGTGTACAGGGAGGTCAGCCCCAGCATTTT
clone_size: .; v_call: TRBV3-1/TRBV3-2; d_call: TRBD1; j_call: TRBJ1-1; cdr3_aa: CASSMTGGNTEAFF; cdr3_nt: TGTGCCAGCAGCATGACAGGGGGCAACACTGAAGCTTTCTTT
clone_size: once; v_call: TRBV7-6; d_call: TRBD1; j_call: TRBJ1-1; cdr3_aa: CASSSGQGRTEAFF; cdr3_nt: TGTGCCAGCAGCTCCGGACAGGGGCGGACTGAAGCTTTCTTT
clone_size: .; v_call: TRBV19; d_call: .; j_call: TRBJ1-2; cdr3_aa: CASKGQAVGYTF; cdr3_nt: TGTGCCAGTAAGGGCCAGGCGGTAGGCTACACCTTC
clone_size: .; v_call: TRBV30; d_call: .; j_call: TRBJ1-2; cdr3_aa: CAWRGGLKNGYTF; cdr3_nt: TGTGCCTGGAGGGGAGGGCTTAAGAATGGCTACACCTTC
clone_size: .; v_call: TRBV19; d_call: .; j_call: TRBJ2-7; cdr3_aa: CASSPNREPPYEQYF; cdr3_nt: TGTGCCAGTAGTCCGAACAGGGAACCCCCCTACGAGCAGTACTTC
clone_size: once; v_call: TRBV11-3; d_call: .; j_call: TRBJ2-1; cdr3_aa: CASSPRDTGRNEQFF; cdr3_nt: TGTGCCAGCAGCCCCCGGGACACCGGACGGAATGAGCAGTTCTTC
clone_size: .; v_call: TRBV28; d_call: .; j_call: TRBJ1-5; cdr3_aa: CASSLFFARGNQPQHF; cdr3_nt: TGTGCCAGCAGTTTATTCTTCGCGCGCGGCAATCAGCCCCAGCATTTT
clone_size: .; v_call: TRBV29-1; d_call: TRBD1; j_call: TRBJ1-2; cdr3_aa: CSVGTGQDYTF; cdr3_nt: TGCAGCGTTGGGACAGGGCAAGACTACACCTTC
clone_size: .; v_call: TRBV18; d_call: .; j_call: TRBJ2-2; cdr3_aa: CASSPPVTGELFF; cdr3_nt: TGTGCCAGCTCACCACCGGTAACCGGGGAGCTGTTTTTT
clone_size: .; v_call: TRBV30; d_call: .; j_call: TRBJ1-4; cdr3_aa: CAWRMKGRNNEKLFF; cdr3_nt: TGTGCCTGGAGGATGAAGGGGCGGAATAATGAAAAACTGTTTTTT
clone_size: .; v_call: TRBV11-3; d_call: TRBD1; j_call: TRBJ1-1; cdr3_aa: CASSARQGLNTEAFF; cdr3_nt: TGTGCCAGCAGTGCAAGACAGGGGCTGAACACTGAAGCTTTCTTT
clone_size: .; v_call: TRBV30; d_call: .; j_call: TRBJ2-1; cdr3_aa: CAWRGSGYNEQFF; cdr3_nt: TGTGCCTGGAGGGGGAGCGGGTACAATGAGCAGTTCTTC
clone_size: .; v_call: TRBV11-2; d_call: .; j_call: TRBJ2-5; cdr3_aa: CASSSPSHQETQYF; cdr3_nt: TGTGCCAGCAGCTCCCCTAGCCACCAAGAGACCCAGTACTTC
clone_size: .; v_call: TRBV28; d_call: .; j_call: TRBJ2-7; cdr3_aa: CASSVTGTNEQYF; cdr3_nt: TGTGCCAGCAGTGTGACCGGGACCAACGAGCAGTACTTC
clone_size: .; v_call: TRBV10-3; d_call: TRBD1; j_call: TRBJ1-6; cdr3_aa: CAISEDRGQSPLHF; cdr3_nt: TGTGCCATCAGTGAAGACAGGGGGCAATCACCCCTCCACTTT
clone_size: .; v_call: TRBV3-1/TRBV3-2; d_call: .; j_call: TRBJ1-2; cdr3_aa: CASSQDLRVSGYTF; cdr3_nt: TGTGCCAGCAGCCAAGATCTTCGAGTTTCCGGCTACACCTTC
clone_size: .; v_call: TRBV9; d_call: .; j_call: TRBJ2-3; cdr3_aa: CASSVAVGNTQYF; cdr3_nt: TGTGCCAGCAGCGTAGCAGTCGGAAATACGCAGTATTTT
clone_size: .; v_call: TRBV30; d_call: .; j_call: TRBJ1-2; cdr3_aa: CAWGSNYGYTF; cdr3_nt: TGTGCCTGGGGATCGAACTATGGCTACACCTTC
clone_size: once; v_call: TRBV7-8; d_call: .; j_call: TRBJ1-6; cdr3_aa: CASSVGRGYNSPLHF; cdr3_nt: TGTGCCAGCAGCGTGGGTAGGGGATATAATTCACCCCTCCACTTT
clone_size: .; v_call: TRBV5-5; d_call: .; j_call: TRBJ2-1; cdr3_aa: CASSLLDNEQFF; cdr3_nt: TGTGCCAGCAGCCTTCTAGACAATGAGCAGTTCTTC